This entry lists 18 T cell receptor beta chains sequenced from one sample in a study of CD8+ T cells in alopecia areata. Sorting of CD4+ cells into CD25+CD127- cells was carried out for roughly five patients. In each case, RNA was isolated and then reverse transcribed into cDNA as the sequencing template. Profiling relied on immunoSEQ multiplex PCR, and the TCRdb table lists in-frame clones only, not all of them. The sample has about 20,000 clones, roughly two thirds seen once. Sequencing input: CD4+ Tregs sorted from blood. Every receptor here comes from a human donor with alopecia areata.

V and J are TRBV6-5 and TRBJ1-2; no definite D call. Germline V gives CDR1 MNHEY, CDR2 SVGAGI. V gave up 0 bases and J gave up 4 bases, with 9 bases separating them. This CDR3 is built from 14 residues. The CDR3 sequence: CASSYSAGRYGYTF. The CDR3 coding sequence is TGTGCCAGCAGTTACTCGGCAGGTCGCTATGGCTACACCTTC.

The J gene is TRBJ1-1, the V gene TRBV29-1, with 7 bases aligning to TRBD1. This CDR3 is built from 14 residues. V lost 6 bases and J lost 4; bases outside the gene matches: 11. Germline CDR1 is SQVTM and CDR2 is ANQGSEA. This chain's CDR3 is CSVDRQGSVTEAFF. The DNA of the CDR3 is TGCAGCGTAGACCGACAGGGTAGTGTCACTGAAGCTTTCTTT.

V and J are TRBV23-1 and TRBJ2-2, with TRBD1 matching 10 bases. TRBV23-1 is labeled an ORF, and its function is uncertain. Trimming at V came to 8 bases and at J to 5 bases, leaving 8 bases not matched to a gene. The CDR3 consists of 15 residues. This CDR3 reads CASARTGGKTGELFF. CDR3 nucleotide sequence: TGCGCCAGCGCAAGGACAGGGGGAAAGACCGGGGAGCTGTTTTTT.

This clone was seen a handful of times. V and J are TRBV19 and TRBJ2-7; 14 positions agree with TRBD2. Germline V gene sequence: CDR1 LNHDA, CDR2 SQIVND (reference sequence). V was clipped by 5 bases and J by 5 bases; unmatched bases: 20. The length of the CDR3 is 20 residues. CDR3 sequence reads: CASSRRGAPGLAGEKDEQYF. Here the CDR3 DNA reads TGTGCCAGTAGTCGTCGAGGGGCACCGGGACTAGCGGGAGAAAAAGACGAGCAGTACTTC. Full variable domain (remainder filled in from reference TRBV19 and TRBJ2-7): DGGITQSPKYLFRKEGQNVTLSCEQNLNHDAMYWYRQDPGQGLRLIYYSQIVNDFQKGDIAEGYSVSREKKESFPLTVTSAQKNPTAFYLCASSRRGAPGLAGEKDEQYFGPGTRLTVT.

The V call is TRBV4-1, the J call TRBJ1-4; no reliable D call. The CDR3 runs to 15 residues. Trimming left V 2 bases short and J 5 bases short, with 12 bases between. CDR1 is MGHRA and CDR2 is YSYEKL in the germline V gene. The CDR3 spells CASSQQQAVNEKLFF. CDR3 DNA sequence: TGCGCCAGCAGCCAACAGCAGGCAGTCAATGAAAAACTGTTTTTT.

This clone was counted between two and nine times. The chain links TRBV28 to TRBJ2-5; D is unclear. V lost 2 bases and J lost 2, with 0 bases in between. The CDR3 consists of 11 residues. Germline V gene data show CDR1 as MDHEN and CDR2 as SYDVKM. CDR3 protein: CASSLQETQYF. The CDR3 DNA is TGTGCCAGCAGTTTACAAGAGACCCAGTACTTC.

In its sample, this clone was seen a few times. The chain carries TRBV10-3 and TRBJ1-3; no definite D call. V lost 4 bases and J lost 2, with 6 bases in between. The CDR3 has 13 amino acids. Germline CDR1 is ENHRY and CDR2 is SYGVKD. CDR3 nucleotide sequence: TGTGCCATCAGTGGGTCTACTGGAAACACCATATATTTT. This encodes CAISGSTGNTIYF.

The sample holds a few counts of this clone. The chain is built from TRBV9 and TRBJ1-2; no clear D. Germline assignment: CDR1 SGDLS and CDR2 YYNGEE. This CDR3 region has 14 residues. V gave up 4 bases and J gave up 0 bases, with 10 bases separating them. The CDR3 loop is CASSPLQSNYGYTF. The CDR3 DNA reads as TGTGCCAGCAGCCCCCTCCAGTCTAACTATGGCTACACCTTC.

This chain connects TRBV5-1 to TRBJ2-5; D gene unclear. The J call may be faulty, since TRBJ2-7 better matches the DNA end. Germline-derived CDR1 and CDR2 are SGHRS and YFSETQ. This CDR3 contains 11 residues. The CDR3 DNA sequence: TGCGCCAGCAGCTTGGACTACGAGCAGTACTTC. This gives the protein CASSLDYEQYF.

This clone was counted once. The chain employs TRBV11-2 and TRBJ2-7; 10 bases fit TRBD1. CDR1 and CDR2 (germline): SGHAT, FQNNGV. CDR3 size: 13 residues. V shed 8 bases and J 6 bases; nucleotides not matched to a gene: 7. The CDR3 here is CASSIGTGVEQYF. In DNA, the CDR3 is TGTGCCAGCTCAATAGGGACAGGGGTCGAGCAGTACTTC.

J is TRBJ2-2 and V is TRBV10-3; D perhaps matches TRBD1 (8 bases). V lost 8 bases to trimming and J lost 5 bases, with 21 bases between them. The CDR3 contains 16 residues. Per the germline V gene, CDR1 is ENHRY and CDR2 is SYGVKD. In DNA form, the CDR3 reads TGTGCCATCGGAGTGCGGGAGACAGGGGTGACCGGGGAGCTGTTTTTT. Translated, it gives CAIGVRETGVTGELFF.

V is TRBV5-1 and J is TRBJ2-7; TRBD2 aligns across 8 bases. Trimming removed 0 bases from V and 2 bases from J; junction bases left unmatched: 4. This CDR3 is 15 amino acids long. From germline, CDR1 is SGHRS and CDR2 YFSETQ. This CDR3 is CASSLGREGTYEQYF. DNA of the CDR3: TGCGCCAGCAGCTTGGGACGGGAGGGGACCTACGAGCAGTACTTC.

The chain is built from TRBV20-1 and TRBJ1-1; 7 nucleotides line up with TRBD1. Unmatched junction bases numbered 5, after V lost 6 bases and J lost 7 bases. The CDR3 loop spans 11 amino acids. The germline CDR1 and CDR2 sequences are DFQATT and SNEGSKA (reference sequence). Here the CDR3 reads CSARGQIEAFF. The CDR3 nucleotides are TGCAGTGCCCGGGGACAGATTGAAGCTTTCTTT.

This chain links TRBV4-1 with TRBJ1-5, with 11 bases aligning to TRBD1. V was clipped by 3 bases and J by 7 bases; unmatched bases: 8. The germline V gene encodes CDR1 MGHRA and CDR2 YSYEKL. CDR3 size: 16 residues. Written as DNA, the CDR3 is TGCGCCAGCAGCCACGGCGGACAGGGGGCCTGGCAGCCCCAGCATTTT. Its translation: CASSHGGQGAWQPQHF.

This chain joins TRBV28 and TRBJ2-7, with 7 bases that match TRBD1. The CDR3 spans 16 residues. In germline, CDR1 is MDHEN, CDR2 SYDVKM. J gave up 1 base and V 4 bases, and 10 bases lay outside the gene matches. The CDR3 loop reads CASSSLPSTGSYEQYF. The DNA for the CDR3 is TGTGCCAGCAGTTCACTCCCTTCGACAGGGTCCTACGAGCAGTACTTC.

The chain couples TRBV7-3 to TRBJ2-2, with TRBD1 as a possible D gene (6 bases). The length of the CDR3 is 16 residues. V was clipped by 4 bases and J by 1 base, with 13 bases between them. CDR1 SGHTA and CDR2 FQGTGA come from the germline V gene. The CDR3 DNA reads as TGTGCCAGCAGCTCTAGCCCGACAGGGAACACCGGGGAGCTGTTTTTT. Its translation: CASSSSPTGNTGELFF.

The genes are TRBV7-2 and TRBJ2-3; D is uncertain. The CDR3 consists of 11 residues. The ends were cut back, 0 bases at V and 6 bases at J, with 1 base in the middle. Per germline, CDR1 SGHTA and CDR2 FQGNSA. CDR3 region: CASSLADTQYF. CDR3 nucleotides: TGTGCCAGCAGCTTAGCGGATACGCAGTATTTT.

This clone was observed a handful of times. This sequence joins TRBV5-6 and TRBJ1-5; 9 positions agree with TRBD1. CDR3 size: 16 residues. With V trimmed by 4 bases and J by 0 bases, 5 bases remained unmatched. Germline V gene sequence: CDR1 SGHDT, CDR2 YYEEEE. The CDR3 here is CASSKGTGFSNQPQHF. In DNA form, the CDR3 reads TGTGCCAGCAGCAAGGGGACAGGGTTTAGCAATCAGCCCCAGCATTTT. Supplemented by reference TRBV5-6 and TRBJ1-5, the full variable domain reads DAGVTQSPTHLIKTRGQQVTLRCSPKSGHDTVSWYQQALGQGPQFIFQYYEEEERQRGNFPDRFSGHQFPNYSSELNVNALLLGDSALYLCASSKGTGFSNQPQHFGDGTRLSIL.